The 25 T cell receptor beta chains reported below all come from one sample, sequenced in a study of OX40 agonist ivuxolimab in advanced cancers. Library construction relied on the immunoSEQ multiplex PCR assay. TCRdb carries this immuneACCESS record with in-frame sequences only. Its versions omit some clonotypes, under half of them owing to an unresolved V gene in the studies checked, with the rest unexplained. This sample is represented by roughly 27,000 clones; 85% of them were singletons. The ten largest clones represent about half of the sample. The starting material was CD4+ or CD8+ T cells sorted from blood, obtained in a trial of the OX40 agonist ivuxolimab. The receptors were sampled from an adult with an advanced solid tumor such as melanoma, head and neck, liver or kidney cancer.

In nucleotides, the CDR3 is TGTGCCAGCAGTTCGCGGGGTGTCAATCAGCCCCAGCATTTT. Protein: CASSSRGVNQPQHF. This sequence joins TRBV28 and TRBJ1-5; D not resolved. V lost 4 bases and J 3 bases, leaving 10 bases between the germline ends. The CDR3 extends over 14 amino acids. Per the germline V gene, CDR1 is MDHEN and CDR2 is SYDVKM.

This clone was detected a few times. At the DNA level, this CDR3 is encoded by other sequences in the same sample as well. CDR3 residues: CASDYRGSNQPQHF. The CDR3 DNA sequence: TGTGCCAGCGACTACAGGGGCAGCAATCAGCCCCAGCATTTT. This chain joins TRBV6-1 and TRBJ1-5, with 7 bases lining up with TRBD1. Germline trimming cut 8 bases from V and 1 base from J; bases unmatched to any gene: 5. Germline V gene data show CDR1 as MNHNS and CDR2 as SASEGT. The CDR3 consists of 14 residues.

The chain employs TRBV7-9 and TRBJ2-7; D remains ambiguous. CDR3 length equals 14 residues. Germline V gene sequence: CDR1 SEHNR, CDR2 FQNEAQ (reference sequence). V was clipped by 5 bases and J by 3 bases, with 14 bases between them. The CDR3, as DNA: TGTGCCAGCAGCCCTACGGGCATAAACTACGAGCAGTACTTC. Residues: CASSPTGINYEQYF.

The CDR3 nucleotides read TGTGCCAACCGCCCCCCGACTAATGCCTCCTACAATGAGCAGTTCTTC. Its protein is CANRPPTNASYNEQFF. The J gene is TRBJ2-1, the V gene TRBV9, with D tentatively TRBD2 (5 bases). This CDR3 is built from 16 residues. Trimming pared 9 bases from V and 0 bases from J, leaving 19 bases between. From germline, CDR1 is SGDLS and CDR2 YYNGEE.

The rearrangement joins TRBV7-9 to TRBJ2-7; TRBD1 matches 8 bases. J gave up 5 bases and V 2 bases, and 8 bases lay outside the gene matches. The CDR3 totals 15 residues. Per germline, CDR1 SEHNR and CDR2 FQNEAQ (reference sequence). CDR3 amino acids: CASSLYQGAHNEQYF. For the CDR3, the DNA is TGTGCCAGCAGCTTATACCAGGGGGCGCACAACGAGCAGTACTTC.

This clone showed up just a few times. The chain combines TRBV30 with TRBJ1-4; the D gene is possibly TRBD1 (5 bases). The V gene's germline CDR1 is GTSNPN and CDR2 SVGIG (reference sequence). With 1 base removed from V and 6 bases from J, the gap between germline ends came to 12 bases. The CDR3 runs 14 residues. The CDR3 bases are TGTGCCTGGAGTGCCGGGGACTTCCATGAAAAACTGTTTTTT. Its protein is CAWSAGDFHEKLFF.

V gene TRBV4-3 combines with J gene TRBJ2-3; the match to TRBD2 covers 11 bases. This CDR3 has 18 amino acids. V shed 5 bases, J shed 2 bases, and the junction held 12 bases outside the gene matches. Germline CDR1 is LGHNA and CDR2 is YSLEER. The CDR3 protein is CASSWDLAGGLLTDTQYF. DNA for the CDR3: TGCGCCAGCAGCTGGGATTTAGCGGGGGGGCTCCTCACAGATACGCAGTATTTT.

This sequence joins TRBV4-1 and TRBJ2-7; 9 bases fit TRBD1. Germline V CDR1 and CDR2: MGHRA, YSYEKL. The CDR3 covers 16 residues. The ends lost 4 bases at V and 3 bases at J; junction bases unmatched: 10. CDR3 protein: CASSLSPGQGYYEQYF. The DNA of the CDR3 is TGCGCCAGCAGCCTAAGCCCGGGACAGGGATACTACGAGCAGTACTTC.

The CDR3 protein is CASSPPLTNGYTF. The CDR3 DNA reads as TGTGCCAGCTCACCACCGCTGACAAATGGCTACACCTTC. The chain has TRBV18 and TRBJ1-2; no definite D call. V lost 0 bases to trimming and J lost 6 bases, with 8 bases between them. This CDR3 comprises 13 residues. CDR1 and CDR2 from the germline V gene are KGHSH and LQKENI.

This chain links TRBV11-3 with TRBJ2-1, with 7 nucleotides matching TRBD2. Germline V gene lookup returns CDR1 SGHNT and CDR2 YENEEA. This CDR3 comprises 15 residues. J lost 0 bases, V lost 3 bases, and 2 bases had no gene match. The CDR3 sequence is CASSLRGSSYNEQFF. The CDR3, as DNA: TGTGCCAGCAGCTTGCGGGGGAGCTCCTACAATGAGCAGTTCTTC.

The chain carries TRBV7-9 and TRBJ1-1; no firm D call. The CDR3 contains 15 residues. Trimming shortened V by 5 bases and J by 1 base, and 14 bases separated the two germline ends. Germline V gene lookup returns CDR1 SEHNR and CDR2 FQNEAQ (reference sequence). As DNA, the CDR3 is TGTGCCAGCAGCGGAGGTTCTACTACGAACACTGAAGCTTTCTTT. Its translation: CASSGGSTTNTEAFF.

The table lists this clone with a count of one. V and J are TRBV6-1 and TRBJ1-2; 10 nucleotides line up with TRBD1. CDR3 length: 14 residues. Looked up from germline, CDR1 is MNHNS and CDR2 is SASEGT. Trimming at V came to 3 bases and at J to 7 bases, leaving 5 bases not matched to a gene. The CDR3 nucleotides are TGTGCCAGCAGTGACGGGACAGGGGCGGCTGGCTACACCTTC. Protein product: CASSDGTGAAGYTF.

This rearrangement joins TRBV19 to TRBJ2-7; 9 bases match TRBD1. This CDR3 comprises 13 residues. V lost 5 bases to trimming and J lost 7 bases; unmatched junction nucleotides: 6. Germline values: CDR1 LNHDA, CDR2 SQIVND (reference sequence). The CDR3 spells CASSQGQGWEQYF. CDR3 DNA: TGTGCCAGTAGTCAAGGACAGGGGTGGGAGCAGTACTTC.

V is TRBV7-9 and J is TRBJ2-5, with 7 bases that match TRBD1. The J call may be incorrect, as the DNA end agrees better with TRBJ2-7. Germline V gene lookup returns CDR1 SEHNR and CDR2 FQNEAQ (reference sequence). The CDR3 sequence is 14 residues long. CDR3 sequence (DNA): TGTGCCAGCAGCTCCTGGACAGGACCGTACGAGCAGTACTTC. Amino acid sequence: CASSSWTGPYEQYF.

This clone came up a few times. The chain joins TRBV4-2 to TRBJ2-7; D may correspond to TRBD1 or TRBD2 (5 bases each). Germline V gene sequence: CDR1 LGHNA, CDR2 YNFKEQ. Trimming shortened V by 1 base and J by 4 bases, and 8 bases separated the two germline ends. There are 13 residues in the CDR3. The CDR3 region has the DNA TGTGCCAGCAGCCAAGGAGGGGTTTACGAGCAGTACTTC. Translated: CASSQGGVYEQYF.

The rearrangement uses TRBV7-9 and TRBJ2-2; D remains unclear. From germline, CDR1 is SEHNR and CDR2 FQNEAQ (reference sequence). Trimming removed 4 bases from V and 6 bases from J, with 6 bases in between. The CDR3 is made up of 12 amino acids. The CDR3, as DNA: TGTGCCAGCAGCTCTCCGGCCGGGGAGCTGTTTTTT. Amino acid sequence: CASSSPAGELFF.

This chain joins TRBV19 and TRBJ2-1; 11 bases are shared with TRBD2. V lost 5 bases, J lost 8 bases, and 8 bases stayed unmatched. CDR3 length: 15 amino acids. Per germline, CDR1 LNHDA and CDR2 SQIVND (reference sequence). The CDR3 sequence is CASSVAGGPGDEQFF. DNA for the CDR3: TGTGCCAGTAGTGTAGCGGGGGGGCCCGGGGATGAGCAGTTCTTC.

This chain connects TRBV7-9 to TRBJ1-2; tentatively, D is TRBD1 (5 bases). The CDR3 consists of 15 residues. The ends were cut back, 4 bases at V and 5 bases at J, with 17 bases in the middle. The V gene's germline CDR1 is SEHNR and CDR2 FQNEAQ (reference sequence). CDR3: CASSSGGWGDYGYTF. The CDR3 nucleotides are TGTGCCAGCAGCTCCGGGGGGTGGGGCGATTATGGCTACACCTTC.

The chain carries TRBV5-1 and TRBJ2-5, with 9 bases aligning to TRBD2. Germline V gene data show CDR1 as SGHRS and CDR2 as YFSETQ. The CDR3 length is 15 residues. With V trimmed by 4 bases and J by 5 bases, 9 bases remained unmatched. The CDR3 here is CASSLGTSTGETQYF. CDR3 nucleotide sequence: TGCGCCAGCAGCCTGGGGACTAGCACTGGGGAGACCCAGTACTTC.

Worth noting for this clone: Germline and junction disagree at one end, which may indicate a read error. Other DNA sequences in the sample encode the same CDR3. This sequence joins TRBV30 and TRBJ1-6, with 9 bases fitting TRBD1. The CDR3 extends over 14 amino acids. CDR1 and CDR2 from the germline V gene are GTSNPN and SVGIG (reference sequence). In nucleotides, the CDR3 is TGTGCCTGGACCGGGACAGGGATATCTTCACCACTCCACTTT. It encodes CAWTGTGISSPLHF. Drawing the rest from reference TRBV30 and TRBJ1-6, the complete variable domain is SQTIHQWPATLVQPVGSPLSLECTVEGTSNPNLYWYRQAAGRGLQLLFYSVGIGQISSEVPQNLSASRPQDRQFILSSKKLLLSDSGFYLCAWTGTGISSPLHFGNGTRLTVT.

The chain combines TRBV5-6 with TRBJ1-2; D gene unclear. Germline-derived CDR1 and CDR2 are SGHDT and YYEEEE. This CDR3 is 15 amino acids long. V dropped 1 base and J dropped 0 bases, with 10 bases sitting between them. CDR3 nucleotides: TGTGCCAGCAGCTTGATTGGTTTCCCTAACTATGGCTACACCTTC. Its protein is CASSLIGFPNYGYTF.

V is TRBV11-1 and J is TRBJ1-1, with 8 positions matching TRBD1. Unmatched junction bases numbered 3, after V lost 2 bases and J lost 4 bases. Germline-derived CDR1 and CDR2 are SGHAT and FQDESV (reference sequence). This CDR3 region has 14 residues. CDR3 coding DNA: TGTGCCAGCAGCTTACAGGGGGCCGTCACTGAAGCTTTCTTT. Amino acids: CASSLQGAVTEAFF.

The chain carries TRBV28 and TRBJ2-7, with TRBD2 matching over 14 bases. The CDR3 is 15 residues long. Trimming at V came to 5 bases and at J to 4 bases, leaving 4 bases not matched to a gene. Germline CDR1 is MDHEN and CDR2 is SYDVKM. CDR3 sequence (DNA): TGTGCCAGCAGTCCCAGACTAGCGGGGGGGTACGAGCAGTACTTC. This gives the protein CASSPRLAGGYEQYF.

The V call is TRBV9, the J call TRBJ2-7; D gene unclear. CDR1 and CDR2 from the germline V gene are SGDLS and YYNGEE. The length of the CDR3 is 15 residues. Trimming cost V 0 bases and J 0 bases, with 10 bases left between them. The CDR3 spells CASSVESASSYEQYF. CDR3 coding DNA: TGTGCCAGCAGCGTAGAAAGCGCCAGCTCCTACGAGCAGTACTTC.

The chain joins TRBV6-1 to TRBJ2-7; D gene uncertain. Germline loops: CDR1 MNHNS, CDR2 SASEGT. Deletions cut 1 base from V and 0 bases from J, with 7 bases between. This CDR3 contains 14 residues. The CDR3 reads CASSEVGSSYEQYF. DNA for the CDR3: TGTGCCAGCAGTGAAGTCGGCAGCTCCTACGAGCAGTACTTC.